These 30 T cell receptor beta chains were all obtained from the same sample, sequenced in a study of Ad26.COV2.S vaccination and SARS-CoV-2 variants. Treatment specified: 19 received Ad26.COV2.S at low or high dose, single or two shots; about 5 received placebo; per-sample allocation not given. The samples date from day 63 after the first vaccine or placebo injection. Data came from immunoSEQ multiplex PCR; TCRdb stores just in-frame clones and leaves some out. Counted here are roughly 300,000 clones, 86% occurring once; the ten biggest clones make up approximately 12%. Sample: peripheral blood, taken in a trial of Ad26.COV2.S vaccine versus placebo. These receptors all come from a person between 18 and 60 years old who received the Ad26.COV2.S COVID-19 vaccine or a placebo.

This rearrangement joins TRBV6-5 to TRBJ2-7, with 7 bases fitting TRBD1. In germline, CDR1 is MNHEY, CDR2 SVGAGI. This CDR3 region has 15 residues. V was clipped by 7 bases and J by 3 bases; unmatched bases: 12. The CDR3 DNA follows: TGTGCCAGCAAGGGTAGAGGTCAGGGGGACTACGAGCAGTACTTC. Protein product: CASKGRGQGDYEQYF.

This clone has a single count. In DNA, the CDR3 is TGCGCCAGCAAAGGGTACGAGCAGTACTTC. Its protein is CASKGYEQYF. This chain connects TRBV23-1 to TRBJ2-7; D not certain. TRBV23-1 is recorded as an ORF, its role being uncertain. There are 10 residues in the CDR3. The V and J ends lost 7 bases and 4 bases respectively, with 5 bases between them.

This clone was seen more than once but under ten times. Other nucleotide sequences from this sample produce the same CDR3. This chain connects TRBV7-9 to TRBJ1-5; D unclear. CDR1 and CDR2 from the germline V gene are SEHNR and FQNEAQ (reference sequence). The CDR3 consists of 13 residues. V was shortened by 1 base and J by 3 bases, with 4 bases between the two germline ends. The CDR3 is CASSLGTNQPQHF. CDR3 sequence (DNA): TGTGCCAGCAGCTTAGGAACCAATCAGCCCCAGCATTTT.

The chain employs TRBV18 and TRBJ2-2; 12 bases align to TRBD1. The CDR3 sequence is 16 residues long. With 3 bases clipped from V and 4 bases from J, the junction kept 3 bases outside the gene matches. In germline, CDR1 is KGHSH, CDR2 LQKENI. CDR3 nucleotides: TGTGCCAGCTCACCTGGGACAGGGGGCACCACCGGGGAGCTGTTTTTT. It specifies CASSPGTGGTTGELFF.

The genes are TRBV27 and TRBJ2-5; TRBD2 aligns across 10 bases. Germline V CDR1 and CDR2: MNHEY, SMNVEV (reference sequence). Losses at the gene ends were 2 bases for V and 5 bases for J; bases not matched to a gene: 8. The CDR3 runs to 16 residues. The CDR3 loop is CASSLQIAGGWETQYF. In nucleotides, the CDR3 is TGTGCCAGCAGTTTACAGATAGCGGGAGGTTGGGAGACCCAGTACTTC.

The rearrangement joins TRBV7-2 to TRBJ2-3; D gene uncertain. Looked up from germline, CDR1 is SGHTA and CDR2 is FQGNSA. V was pared by 1 base and J by 1 base, with 6 bases between. The CDR3 totals 14 residues. DNA of the CDR3: TGTGCCAGCAGCTTAGTAGCTGGCACAGATACGCAGTATTTT. Protein sequence: CASSLVAGTDTQYF.

The chain is built from TRBV28 and TRBJ2-1, with 7 bases identical to TRBD2. V gave up 4 bases and J gave up 4 bases; unmatched junction bases: 13. The germline gives CDR1 MDHEN, CDR2 SYDVKM. This CDR3 comprises 17 residues. The CDR3 bases are TGTGCCAGCAGTTCCCCTGGGCGGGGGAAGGTATACAATGAGCAGTTCTTC. It yields the protein CASSSPGRGKVYNEQFF. Supplemented by reference TRBV28 and TRBJ2-1, the full variable domain reads DVKVTQSSRYLVKRTGEKVFLECVQDMDHENMFWYRQDPGLGLRLIYFSYDVKMKEKGDIPEGYSVSREKKERFSLILESASTNQTSMYLCASSSPGRGKVYNEQFFGPGTRLTVL.

The rearrangement joins TRBV30 to TRBJ2-3; 7 bases match TRBD2. Germline V gene data show CDR1 as GTSNPN and CDR2 as SVGIG (reference sequence). CDR3 length: 15 residues. V lost 5 bases and J lost 2; bases outside the gene matches: 10. As DNA, the CDR3 is TGTGCCTGGGACCTGGGCGGGAGTAACACAGATACGCAGTATTTT. Translating it yields CAWDLGGSNTDTQYF.

The rearrangement joins TRBV3-1 (or the pseudogene TRBV3-2) to TRBJ2-7; no clear D gene. Trimming removed 1 base from V and 3 bases from J, with 13 bases in between. The CDR3 contains 15 residues. Germline CDR1 and CDR2: LGHDT and YNNKEL (reference sequence). The CDR3 sequence is CASSQAPGPLYEQYF. CDR3 bases: TGTGCCAGCAGCCAAGCCCCTGGGCCCCTCTACGAGCAGTACTTC.

This clone occurred once. This chain uses TRBV19 with TRBJ2-3, with TRBD2 matching 11 bases. The V segment lost 5 bases and the J segment 1 base; nucleotides outside the gene matches: 5. CDR3 length: 16 amino acids. From germline, CDR1 is LNHDA and CDR2 SQIVND (reference sequence). The CDR3 nucleotides are TGTGCCAGTAGTGAACTAGCGGGAGTGGGCACAGATACGCAGTATTTT. Encoded protein: CASSELAGVGTDTQYF.

V gene TRBV6-6 combines with J gene TRBJ2-7; 9 bases line up with TRBD2. This CDR3 has 16 amino acids. The germline V gene has CDR1 MNHNY and CDR2 SVGAGI (reference sequence). V lost 0 bases and J lost 3; bases outside the gene matches: 6. CDR3 nucleotides: TGTGCCAGCAGTTACTCGATCAGCGGGAGGAGCTACGAGCAGTACTTC. Translating gives CASSYSISGRSYEQYF.

Only a few counts were recorded for this clone. The V gene is TRBV3-1 (or the pseudogene TRBV3-2), the J gene TRBJ2-1, with D perhaps TRBD1 or TRBD2 (6 bases each). This CDR3 region has 14 residues. Trimming cost V 1 base and J 11 bases, with 15 bases left between them. Germline loops: CDR1 LGHDT, CDR2 YNNKEL (reference sequence). CDR3: CASSQAGLQGKQFF. The DNA of the CDR3 is TGTGCCAGCAGCCAAGCGGGACTCCAGGGGAAGCAGTTCTTC.

This rearrangement joins TRBV7-9 to TRBJ1-2, with a weak D call TRBD1 (6 bases). V shed 4 bases and J shed 2 bases, with 17 bases lying between them. CDR1 and CDR2 (germline): SEHNR, FQNEAQ (reference sequence). CDR3 length: 16 residues. CDR3: CASSSLRGGSNYGYTF. DNA for the CDR3: TGTGCCAGCAGCTCTCTTAGGGGGGGTAGCAACTATGGCTACACCTTC.

This rearrangement joins TRBV6-5 to TRBJ1-5; D uncertain. V was shortened by 8 bases and J by 6 bases, with 20 bases between the two germline ends. Per germline, CDR1 MNHEY and CDR2 SVGAGI. This CDR3 region has 15 residues. CDR3 nucleotide sequence: TGTGCCAGCGGAGCCTCCGCGGGCGCAGGTCAGCCCCAGCATTTT. This gives the protein CASGASAGAGQPQHF.

The chain is built from TRBV19 and TRBJ1-2; D unclear. This CDR3 contains 15 residues. The V and J ends lost 0 bases and 3 bases respectively, with 11 bases between them. The germline V gene has CDR1 LNHDA and CDR2 SQIVND (reference sequence). As DNA, the CDR3 is TGTGCCAGTAGTATAGATGCAACAGTTGACTATGGCTACACCTTC. Translating it yields CASSIDATVDYGYTF.

J is TRBJ2-1 and V is TRBV13; 10 bases fit TRBD1. V was clipped by 4 bases and J by 9 bases; unmatched bases: 12. Germline CDR1 PRHDT, CDR2 FYEKMQ (reference sequence). The length of the CDR3 is 16 residues. CDR3 sequence: CASSSGPGQGIGEQFF. As DNA, the CDR3 is TGTGCCAGCAGCTCAGGACCGGGACAGGGGATTGGTGAGCAGTTCTTC. Filled out from reference TRBV13 and TRBJ2-1, the complete variable domain reads AAGVIQSPRHLIKEKRETATLKCYPIPRHDTVYWYQQGPGQDPQFLISFYEKMQSDKGSIPDRFSAQQFSDYHSELNMSSLELGDSALYFCASSSGPGQGIGEQFFGPGTRLTVL.

The rearrangement uses TRBV6-4 and TRBJ2-6; 7 bases map to TRBD1. The CDR3 runs 17 residues. The V and J ends lost 3 bases and 0 bases, in that order; junction bases with no gene match: 5. Germline CDR1 reads MRHNA; CDR2 reads SNTAGT. The CDR3 nucleotides are TGTGCCAGCAGTGAGACAGGGCTAACCTCTGGGGCCAACGTCCTGACTTTC. Translated, it gives CASSETGLTSGANVLTF.

The V gene is TRBV6-5, the J gene TRBJ1-1; 8 nucleotides line up with TRBD1. Germline V CDR1 and CDR2: MNHEY, SVGAGI. The CDR3 contains 13 residues. J was trimmed by 10 bases and V by 6 bases; bases with no gene match: 10. CDR3 protein: CASRLSGGPRAFF. The CDR3 DNA is TGTGCCAGCAGGCTATCAGGGGGCCCAAGAGCTTTCTTT.

The V gene is TRBV7-9, the J gene TRBJ2-1; 7 bases are a match to TRBD2. After removal of 6 bases from V and 3 bases from J, the junction contained 5 bases not matched to a gene. CDR1 and CDR2 from the germline V gene are SEHNR and FQNEAQ (reference sequence). The CDR3 loop spans 14 amino acids. The DNA of the CDR3 is TGTGCCAGCAGTTATGGACTAGTCTACAATGAGCAGTTCTTC. It is translated as CASSYGLVYNEQFF.

This clone was seen only a few times. V usage is TRBV18 and J usage is TRBJ1-1, with 10 bases that match TRBD1. V was clipped by 6 bases and J by 5 bases; unmatched bases: 6. This CDR3 spans 14 amino acids. The germline V gene encodes CDR1 KGHSH and CDR2 LQKENI. The CDR3 protein is CASSLGTGETEAFF. For the CDR3, the DNA is TGTGCCAGCTCTCTCGGGACAGGGGAAACTGAAGCTTTCTTT.

This chain links TRBV19 with TRBJ1-1; TRBD1 matches 8 bases. The CDR3 loop spans 16 amino acids. Germline V gene lookup returns CDR1 LNHDA and CDR2 SQIVND (reference sequence). J lost 3 bases, V lost 5 bases, and 11 bases had no gene match. CDR3 sequence: CASSPGWTGLDTEAFF. The DNA for the CDR3 is TGTGCCAGTAGTCCCGGGTGGACAGGGCTAGACACTGAAGCTTTCTTT.

The genes are TRBV24-1 and TRBJ1-5, with 7 bases that match TRBD1. Losses at the gene ends were 3 bases for V and 7 bases for J; bases not matched to a gene: 11. CDR3 size: 16 residues. Germline V CDR1 and CDR2: KGHDR, SFDVKD. The CDR3 nucleotides read TGTGCCACCAGTGATCCCCGACAGGGTTTGCACCAGCCCCAGCATTTT. This encodes CATSDPRQGLHQPQHF.

The chain combines TRBV27 with TRBJ1-6; D is uncertain. The CDR3 runs 18 residues. Germline V CDR1 and CDR2: MNHEY, SMNVEV (reference sequence). Trimming removed 5 bases from V and 8 bases from J, with 25 bases in between. CDR3 in amino acids: CASSLRVPETLLDSPLHF. The CDR3 nucleotides are TGTGCCAGCAGTCTTCGGGTTCCGGAGACCCTACTTGATTCACCCCTCCACTTT.

This clone was found once. This chain joins TRBV9 and TRBJ2-3, with 14 bases that match TRBD2. CDR3 size: 16 residues. Germline V CDR1 and CDR2: SGDLS, YYNGEE. J lost 6 bases, V lost 2 bases, and 5 bases had no gene match. In DNA, the CDR3 is TGTGCCAGCAGCGTTGGACTAGCGGGGGGCCATGATACGCAGTATTTT. Translated: CASSVGLAGGHDTQYF.

The V and J genes are TRBV28 and TRBJ2-2, with TRBD1 as a possible D gene (6 bases). Deletions cut 2 bases from V and 5 bases from J, with 18 bases between. Per the germline V gene, CDR1 is MDHEN and CDR2 is SYDVKM. The CDR3 consists of 17 residues. In nucleotides, the CDR3 is TGTGCCAGCAGTTTACCGGTTTACAGGGTTGGAACCGGGGAGCTGTTTTTT. It translates to CASSLPVYRVGTGELFF.

V gene TRBV6-5 combines with J gene TRBJ2-7; 11 nucleotides line up with TRBD2. Germline values: CDR1 MNHEY, CDR2 SVGAGI. Trimming took 5 bases from V and 1 from J; bases not matched to a gene: 1. The CDR3 covers 14 residues. CDR3 loop: CASSTSGRSYEQYF. Here the CDR3 DNA reads TGTGCCAGCAGTACTAGCGGGAGATCCTACGAGCAGTACTTC.

The CDR3, as DNA: TGTGCCAGCAGCTCCACTATTCTCTCCGATGGCTACACCTTC. It specifies CASSSTILSDGYTF. The chain links TRBV7-8 to TRBJ1-2; no reliable D call. This CDR3 has 14 amino acids. The V end was cut by 4 bases, the J end by 6 bases, with 15 bases between. In germline, CDR1 is SGHVS, CDR2 FQNEAQ.

The chain joins TRBV10-1 to TRBJ2-5; D is possibly TRBD1 (6 bases). The CDR3 covers 16 residues. The V end was cut by 0 bases, the J end by 4 bases, with 15 bases between. CDR1 is WNHNN and CDR2 is SYGVQD in the germline V gene (reference sequence). Written as DNA, the CDR3 is TGCGCCAGCAGTGAGTCATTTGCAGGGGAGACAGAGACCCAGTACTTC. As protein: CASSESFAGETETQYF.

The J gene is TRBJ2-7, the V gene TRBV24-1; D possibly corresponds to TRBD1 (6 bases). V lost 4 bases to trimming and J lost 5 bases, with 11 bases between them. The CDR3 has 13 amino acids. Germline V gene sequence: CDR1 KGHDR, CDR2 SFDVKD. CDR3 protein: CATSEPNRDEQYF. CDR3 nucleotide sequence: TGTGCCACCAGTGAGCCGAACAGGGACGAGCAGTACTTC.

This clone was found once. The rearrangement joins TRBV7-8 to TRBJ2-7; 11 bases fit TRBD1. The CDR3 length is 14 residues. Trimming cost V 5 bases and J 3 bases; bases outside gene matches: 3. CDR1 is SGHVS and CDR2 is FQNEAQ in the germline V gene. DNA for the CDR3: TGTGCCAGCAGCATAGGGACAGGGGGCTACGAGCAGTACTTC. Translated, it gives CASSIGTGGYEQYF.